This note documents a single TCR beta chain sequence. Its antigen is currently unknown. This CDR3 region has 15 residues. J was trimmed by 4 bases and V by 5 bases; bases with no gene match: 10. The germline CDR1 and CDR2 sequences are SQVTM and ANQGSEA. Assay used: immunoSEQ multiplex PCR; TCRdb lists only in-frame clones, some missing. The table includes about 6,900 clones, around 80% detected once. The sample belongs to a study of T cells after posttransplantation cyclophosphamide. Study results and caveats: TRB overlap between skin or GI tissue T cells and blood was limited.

The chain employs TRBV29-1 and TRBJ2-1, with TRBD2 matching 8 bases. Sequencing was done on a sample of memory CD4+ T cells sorted from blood. This receptor was taken from a woman in her forties or fifties in good health and a related stem cell transplant donor. The CDR3 spells CSVFLFSGTYNEQFF. CDR3 DNA sequence: TGCAGCGTTTTCCTATTTAGCGGGACATACAATGAGCAGTTCTTC.